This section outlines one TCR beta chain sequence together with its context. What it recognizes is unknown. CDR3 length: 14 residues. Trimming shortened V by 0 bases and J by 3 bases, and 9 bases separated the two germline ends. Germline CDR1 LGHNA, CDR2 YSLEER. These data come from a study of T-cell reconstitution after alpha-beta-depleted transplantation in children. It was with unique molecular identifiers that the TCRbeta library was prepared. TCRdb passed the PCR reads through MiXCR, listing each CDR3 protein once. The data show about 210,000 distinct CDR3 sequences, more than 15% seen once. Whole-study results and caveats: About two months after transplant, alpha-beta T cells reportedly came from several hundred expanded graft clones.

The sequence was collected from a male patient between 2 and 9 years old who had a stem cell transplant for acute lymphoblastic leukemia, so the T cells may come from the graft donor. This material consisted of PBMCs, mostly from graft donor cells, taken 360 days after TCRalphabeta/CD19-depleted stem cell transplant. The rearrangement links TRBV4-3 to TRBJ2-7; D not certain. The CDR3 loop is CASSQETWVYEQYF. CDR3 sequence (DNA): TGCGCCAGCAGCCAAGAGACATGGGTCTACGAGCAGTACTTC.